This TCR beta chain was sequenced in a study of T cells in Graves' hyperthyroidism and ophthalmopathy. General study findings and limits: The blood repertoire included most of the expanded thyroid clonotypes above 0.001. Patients with ophthalmopathy were separated from those with stable hyperthyroidism by a 13 V-J model.

Amplified TCR beta CDR3 regions came from RNA transcripts. During a first-round RT-PCR of the TCR CDR3, the HTBI primer set was used. MiXCR, applied by TCRdb to the multiplex PCR reads, yields one record per CDR3 protein. The table shows 660,000 or so distinct CDR3 sequences, with more than 20% occurring only once. At least ten counts were recorded for this clonotype. What it binds is unknown. Germline V CDR1 and CDR2: LGHDT, YNNKEL (reference sequence). The CDR3 runs to 13 residues. V lost 0 bases and J 8 bases, leaving 8 bases between the germline ends. Lactation, pregnancy, other autoimmune disease or uncontrolled infection excluded patients. PBMCs were collected from an approximately 9.3 ml volume of fresh peripheral blood.

The TCR was taken from a man aged 25-45 years with Graves' ophthalmopathy. The source material was blood. The chain carries TRBV3-1 and TRBJ1-5, with a tentative D call TRBD1 (5 bases). The CDR3 protein is CASSQDEGKPQHF. CDR3 in DNA: TGTGCCAGCAGCCAAGATGAGGGGAAGCCCCAGCATTTT.